This T cell receptor beta chain was retrieved from a study of a mutant IDH1 vaccine in newly diagnosed glioma. Background on the study: Patients arrived already treated with radiotherapy, temozolomide, or both, most having had both.

The time point here: week 5, during vaccination. Topical imiquimod was applied with each vaccine dose, which held 300 ug of mutant IDH1 20-mer peptide. Germline V gene lookup returns CDR1 SNHLY and CDR2 FYNNEI. Trimming took 2 bases from V and 9 from J, leaving 8 bases between them. The CDR3 has 13 amino acids. Sequencing was performed with immunoSEQ multiplex PCR; in TCRdb, only in-frame clones are kept and a portion is missing. The repertoire holds about 42,000 clones, with around 85% as singletons. In its sample, this clone was seen a few times. Its antigen is still unknown. Sequenced here: PBMCs, sampled from a glioma patient whose treatment included an IDH1 peptide vaccine. This sequence joins TRBV2 and TRBJ1-6, with no clear D. This TCR was sampled from a man aged 35-49 years with glioma. The CDR3 reads CASSERVGSPLHF. In DNA, the CDR3 is TGTGCCAGCAGTGAACGGGTGGGTTCACCCCTCCACTTT.